This TCR beta chain comes out of a study of blood T cell repertoires in COVID-19. Study at large: Acute and convalescent COVID-19 samples came from the United States, Italy and Spain. T cells, B-cell-depleted T cells, or PBMCs provided the cDNA or gDNA that served as material.

The CDR3 is 14 residues long. The germline V gene encodes CDR1 LGHDT and CDR2 YNNKEL (reference sequence). V lost 5 bases and J lost 6, with 17 bases in between. In the original processing: Amplification with reference gene primers provided the estimates of nucleated cell counts. The table came from immunoSEQ multiplex PCR; TCRdb's copy has only in-frame clones and leaves some out. V and J calls and clone size are those listed in that table; D and trimming were worked out from the DNA. The sample lists some 130,000 clones; over 70% were seen once. The origin of this receptor is a man aged 80 or over with acute or convalescent COVID-19. This chain uses TRBV3-1 (or the pseudogene TRBV3-2) with TRBJ2-7; tentative D call: TRBD2 (5 bases). Sequencing used peripheral blood. CDR3 amino acids: CASSTQKSGIEQYF. The CDR3 DNA is TGTGCCAGCAGCACACAAAAGTCGGGGATCGAGCAGTACTTC.